This T cell receptor (beta chain) was observed in a study of CXCR3-negative and CXCR3-positive naive CD8 T cells. Study observations and caveats: Hydrophobicity of TRB CDR3s was greater in CXCR3-positive naive cells than in CXCR3-negative naive cells. Diversity proved comparably high across both naive subsets and much lower in memory CD8+ cells. Surface CD5 looked about the same in the naive subsets, so the authors worked out TCR strength from TRB CDR3 properties.

Remarks on this clonotype: Its antigen remains unidentified.

UMI-tagged TRB cDNA libraries were built via 5' RACE. For each CDR3 protein, TCRdb gives one entry from its re-call of the 5' RACE reads, without DNA. The record lists around 84,000 distinct CDR3 sequences, of which the ten most abundant hold 0.7% to 1%. CD45RO-CCR7+CD27+CD95- defined naive CD8+ T cells. Material: naive CXCR3+ CD8+ T cells from blood. Subset in this sample: CD45RO-CCR7+CD27+CD95- naive CD8+ T cells expressing CXCR3 (TNR3+). The TCR sequence derives from a human donor in good health. Some clones in this sample may be carry-over from other donors' samples.

CDR3 protein: CASSLSVDTQYF. V gene TRBV5-4 combines with J gene TRBJ2-3. CDR3 length: 12 amino acids. Germline V gene sequence: CDR1 SGHNT, CDR2 YYREEE (reference sequence).